The entry that follows covers one TCR beta chain sequence. The sample comes from a study of OX40 agonist ivuxolimab in advanced cancers. Trimming left V 0 bases short and J 7 bases short, with 8 bases between. Germline CDR1 reads SGHNT; CDR2 reads YYREEE (reference sequence). This CDR3 comprises 13 residues. Sequencing was performed with immunoSEQ multiplex PCR; in TCRdb, only in-frame clones are kept and a portion is missing. This table has about 17,000 clones, 80% to 90% appearing once. The clonotype was recovered from an adult with an advanced solid tumor such as melanoma, head and neck, liver or kidney cancer. The J gene is TRBJ2-1, the V gene TRBV5-4; D is perhaps TRBD2 (5 bases). Sequencing was performed on CD4+ or CD8+ T cells sorted from blood, taken in a trial of the OX40 agonist ivuxolimab. This chain's CDR3 is CASSLDTSNEQFF. The DNA of the CDR3 is TGTGCCAGCAGCTTGGATACTAGTAATGAGCAGTTCTTC. Full variable domain (rest looked up from reference TRBV5-4 and TRBJ2-1): ETGVTQSPTHLIKTRGQQVTLRCSSQSGHNTVSWYQQALGQGPQFIFQYYREEENGRGNFPPRFSGLQFPNYSSELNVNALELDDSALYLCASSLDTSNEQFFGPGTRLTVL.